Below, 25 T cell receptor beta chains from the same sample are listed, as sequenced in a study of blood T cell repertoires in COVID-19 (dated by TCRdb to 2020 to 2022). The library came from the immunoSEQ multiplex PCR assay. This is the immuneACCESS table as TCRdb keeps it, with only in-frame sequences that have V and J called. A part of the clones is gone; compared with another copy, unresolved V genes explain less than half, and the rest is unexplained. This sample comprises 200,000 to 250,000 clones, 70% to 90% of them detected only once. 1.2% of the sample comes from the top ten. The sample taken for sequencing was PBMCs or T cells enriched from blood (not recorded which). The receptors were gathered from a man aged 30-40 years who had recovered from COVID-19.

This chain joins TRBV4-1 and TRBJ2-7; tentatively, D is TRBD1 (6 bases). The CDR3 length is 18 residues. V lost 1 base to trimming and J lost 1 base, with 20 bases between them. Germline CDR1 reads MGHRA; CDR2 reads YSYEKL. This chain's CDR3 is CASSQVISTGTLSYEQYF. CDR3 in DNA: TGCGCCAGCAGCCAAGTTATCTCCACAGGGACCCTGTCCTACGAGCAGTACTTC.

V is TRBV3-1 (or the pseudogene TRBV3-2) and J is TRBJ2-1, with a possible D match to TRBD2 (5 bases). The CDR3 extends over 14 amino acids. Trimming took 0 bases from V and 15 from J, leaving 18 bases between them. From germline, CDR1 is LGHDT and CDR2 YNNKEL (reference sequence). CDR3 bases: TGTGCCAGCAGCCAAGATCCGGTTACGGACTTAGCGTTCTTC. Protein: CASSQDPVTDLAFF.

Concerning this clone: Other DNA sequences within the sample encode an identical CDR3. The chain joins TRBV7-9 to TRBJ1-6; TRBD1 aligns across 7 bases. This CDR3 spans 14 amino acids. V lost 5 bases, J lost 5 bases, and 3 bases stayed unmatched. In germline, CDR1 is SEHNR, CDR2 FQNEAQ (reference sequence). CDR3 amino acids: CASSQGQNNSPLHF. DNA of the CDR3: TGTGCCAGCAGCCAGGGACAGAATAATTCACCCCTCCACTTT.

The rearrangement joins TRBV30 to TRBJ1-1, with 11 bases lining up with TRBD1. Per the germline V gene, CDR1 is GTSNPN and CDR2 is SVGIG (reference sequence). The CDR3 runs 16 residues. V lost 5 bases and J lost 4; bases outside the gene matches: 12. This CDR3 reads CAWVPPGQGETTEAFF. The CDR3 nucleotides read TGTGCCTGGGTCCCCCCGGGACAGGGGGAGACCACTGAAGCTTTCTTT.

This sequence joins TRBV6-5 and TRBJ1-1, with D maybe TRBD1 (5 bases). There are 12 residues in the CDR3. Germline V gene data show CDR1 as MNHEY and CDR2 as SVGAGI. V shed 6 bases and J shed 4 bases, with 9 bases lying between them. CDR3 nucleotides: TGTGCCAGCAGGAGGACATCCACTGAAGCTTTCTTT. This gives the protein CASRRTSTEAFF.

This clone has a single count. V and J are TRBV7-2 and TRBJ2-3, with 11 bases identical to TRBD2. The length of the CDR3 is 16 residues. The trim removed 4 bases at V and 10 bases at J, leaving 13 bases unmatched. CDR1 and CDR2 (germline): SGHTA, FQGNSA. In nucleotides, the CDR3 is TGTGCCAGCAGCTCATACGCGACTAGCGGGAATATCGCGCAGTATTTT. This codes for CASSSYATSGNIAQYF.

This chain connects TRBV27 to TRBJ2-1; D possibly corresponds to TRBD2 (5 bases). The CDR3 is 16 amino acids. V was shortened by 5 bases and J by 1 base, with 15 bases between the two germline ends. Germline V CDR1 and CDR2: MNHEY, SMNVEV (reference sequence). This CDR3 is CASSRVFAGSYNEQFF. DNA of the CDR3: TGTGCCAGCAGTAGAGTTTTCGCGGGTTCCTACAATGAGCAGTTCTTC.

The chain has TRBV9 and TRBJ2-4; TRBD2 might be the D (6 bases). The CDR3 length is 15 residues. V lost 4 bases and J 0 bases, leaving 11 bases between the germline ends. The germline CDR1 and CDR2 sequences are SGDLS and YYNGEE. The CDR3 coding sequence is TGTGCCAGCAGCCCAGAAGCGGGAGCCAAAAACATTCAGTACTTC. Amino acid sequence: CASSPEAGAKNIQYF. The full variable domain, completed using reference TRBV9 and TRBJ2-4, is DSGVTQTPKHLITATGQRVTLRCSPRSGDLSVYWYQQSLDQGLQFLIQYYNGEERAKGNILERFSAQQFPDLHSELNLSSLELGDSALYFCASSPEAGAKNIQYFGAGTRLSVL.

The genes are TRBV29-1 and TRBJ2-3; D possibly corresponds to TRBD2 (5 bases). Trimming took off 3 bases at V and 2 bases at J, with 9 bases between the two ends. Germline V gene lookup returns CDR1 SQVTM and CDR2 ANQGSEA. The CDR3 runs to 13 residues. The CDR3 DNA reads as TGCAGCGTTGAGAGCGGTTTCACAGATACGCAGTATTTT. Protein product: CSVESGFTDTQYF.

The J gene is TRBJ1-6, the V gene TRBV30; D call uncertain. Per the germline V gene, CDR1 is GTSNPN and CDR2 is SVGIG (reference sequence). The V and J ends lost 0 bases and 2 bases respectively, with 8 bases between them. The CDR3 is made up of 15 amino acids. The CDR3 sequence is CAWSVSGAYNSPLHF. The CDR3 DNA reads TGTGCCTGGAGTGTAAGCGGGGCCTATAATTCACCCCTCCACTTT.

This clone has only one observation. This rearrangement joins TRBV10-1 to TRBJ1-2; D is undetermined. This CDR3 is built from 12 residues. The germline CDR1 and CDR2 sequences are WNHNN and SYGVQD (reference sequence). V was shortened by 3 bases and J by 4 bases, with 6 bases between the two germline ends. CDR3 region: CASSDSFYGYTF. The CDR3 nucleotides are TGCGCCAGCAGTGACAGTTTCTATGGCTACACCTTC.

The DNA of the CDR3 is TGTGCCAGCTCGGGGGACAGGAGCTATGGCTACACCTTC. It codes for CASSGDRSYGYTF. The chain joins TRBV18 to TRBJ1-2, with 8 bases matching TRBD1. The germline V gene encodes CDR1 KGHSH and CDR2 LQKENI. CDR3 length equals 13 residues. V was pared by 6 bases and J by 4 bases, with 4 bases of the junction left unmatched.

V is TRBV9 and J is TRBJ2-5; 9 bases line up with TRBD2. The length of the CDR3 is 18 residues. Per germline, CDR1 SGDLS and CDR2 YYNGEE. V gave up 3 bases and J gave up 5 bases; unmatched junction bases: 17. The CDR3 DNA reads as TGTGCCAGCAGCGCCCCAGGTGGTTGGGCGGGGGGGCAGGAGACCCAGTACTTC. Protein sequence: CASSAPGGWAGGQETQYF.

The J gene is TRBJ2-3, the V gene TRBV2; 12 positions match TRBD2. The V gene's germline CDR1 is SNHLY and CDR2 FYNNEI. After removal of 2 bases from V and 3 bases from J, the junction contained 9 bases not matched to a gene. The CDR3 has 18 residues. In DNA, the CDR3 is TGTGCCAGCAGTGAACGCGCTAGCGGGGGGGCGAGGACAGATACGCAGTATTTT. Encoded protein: CASSERASGGARTDTQYF.

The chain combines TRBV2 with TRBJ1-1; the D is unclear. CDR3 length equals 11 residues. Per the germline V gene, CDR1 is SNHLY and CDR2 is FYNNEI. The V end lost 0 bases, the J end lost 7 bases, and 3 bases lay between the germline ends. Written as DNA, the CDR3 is TGTGCCAGCAGTGAAGCCCTTGAAGCTTTCTTT. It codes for CASSEALEAFF.

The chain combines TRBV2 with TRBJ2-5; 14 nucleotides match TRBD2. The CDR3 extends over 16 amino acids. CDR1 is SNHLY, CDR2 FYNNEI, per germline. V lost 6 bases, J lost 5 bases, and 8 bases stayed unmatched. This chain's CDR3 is CASSATSGGAGETQYF. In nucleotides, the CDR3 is TGTGCCAGCAGCGCGACTAGCGGGGGGGCCGGGGAGACCCAGTACTTC.

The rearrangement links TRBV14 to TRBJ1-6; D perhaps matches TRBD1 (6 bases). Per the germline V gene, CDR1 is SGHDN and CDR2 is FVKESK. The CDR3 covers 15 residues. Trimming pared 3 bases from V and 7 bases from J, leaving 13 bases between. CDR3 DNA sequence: TGTGCCAGCAGCCATTTAGGGACATACAATTCACCCCTCCACTTT. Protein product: CASSHLGTYNSPLHF.

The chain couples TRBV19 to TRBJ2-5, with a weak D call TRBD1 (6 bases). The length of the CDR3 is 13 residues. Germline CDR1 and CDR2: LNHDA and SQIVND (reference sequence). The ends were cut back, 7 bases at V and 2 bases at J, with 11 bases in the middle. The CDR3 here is CASNDRPQETQYF. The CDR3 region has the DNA TGTGCCAGTAACGACAGGCCACAAGAGACCCAGTACTTC.

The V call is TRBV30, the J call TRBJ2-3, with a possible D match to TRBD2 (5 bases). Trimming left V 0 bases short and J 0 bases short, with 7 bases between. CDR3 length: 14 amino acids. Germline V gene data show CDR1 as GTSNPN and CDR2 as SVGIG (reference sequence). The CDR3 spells CAWSVGGSTDTQYF. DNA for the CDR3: TGTGCCTGGAGTGTGGGCGGGAGCACAGATACGCAGTATTTT.

The CDR3 sequence is CASSLGGGNEQFF. CDR3 coding DNA: TGTGCCAGCAGCTTAGGGGGCGGCAATGAGCAGTTCTTC. V usage is TRBV7-9 and J usage is TRBJ2-1, with D possibly matching TRBD1 (5 bases). The V end lost 1 base, the J end lost 6 bases, and 7 bases lay between the germline ends. The length of the CDR3 is 13 residues. The germline CDR1 and CDR2 sequences are SEHNR and FQNEAQ (reference sequence).

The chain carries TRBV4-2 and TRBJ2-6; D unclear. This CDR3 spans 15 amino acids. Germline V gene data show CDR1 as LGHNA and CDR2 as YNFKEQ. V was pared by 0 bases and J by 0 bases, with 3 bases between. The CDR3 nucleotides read TGTGCCAGCAGCCAAGATAGCTCTGGGGCCAACGTCCTGACTTTC. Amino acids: CASSQDSSGANVLTF.

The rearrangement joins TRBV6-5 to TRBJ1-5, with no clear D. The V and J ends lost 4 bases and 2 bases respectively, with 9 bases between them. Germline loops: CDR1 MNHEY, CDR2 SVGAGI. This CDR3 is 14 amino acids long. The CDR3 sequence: CASSWSTGNQPQHF. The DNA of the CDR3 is TGTGCCAGCAGTTGGTCCACAGGCAATCAGCCCCAGCATTTT.

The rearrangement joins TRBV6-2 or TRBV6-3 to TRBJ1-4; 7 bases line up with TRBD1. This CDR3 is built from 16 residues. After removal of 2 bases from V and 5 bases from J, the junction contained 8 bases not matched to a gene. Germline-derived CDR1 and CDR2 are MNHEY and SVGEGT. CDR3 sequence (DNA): TGTGCCAGCAGTTACGGCGCCGGGACAGAGAATGAAAAACTGTTTTTT. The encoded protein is CASSYGAGTENEKLFF.

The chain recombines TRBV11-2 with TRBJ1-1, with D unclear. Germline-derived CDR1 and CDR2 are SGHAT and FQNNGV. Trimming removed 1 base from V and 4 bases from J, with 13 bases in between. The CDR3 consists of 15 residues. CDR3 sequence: CASSLAFGVSTEAFF. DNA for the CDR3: TGTGCCAGCAGCTTAGCGTTCGGGGTCAGCACTGAAGCTTTCTTT. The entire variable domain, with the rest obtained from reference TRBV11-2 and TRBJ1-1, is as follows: EAGVAQSPRYKIIEKRQSVAFWCNPISGHATLYWYQQILGQGPKLLIQFQNNGVVDDSQLPKDRFSAERLKGVDSTLKIQPAKLEDSAVYLCASSLAFGVSTEAFFGQGTRLTVV.

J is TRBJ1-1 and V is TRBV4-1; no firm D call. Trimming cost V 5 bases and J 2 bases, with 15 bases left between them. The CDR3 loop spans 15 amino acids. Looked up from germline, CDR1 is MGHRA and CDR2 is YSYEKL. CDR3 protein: CASSSLGKTNTEAFF. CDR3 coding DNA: TGCGCCAGCAGCTCCCTCGGGAAAACAAACACTGAAGCTTTCTTT.